The 4 T cell receptor beta chains below were found in one sample sequenced in a study of cytotoxic CD8 clonotypes in ibrutinib-treated CLL. Sequencing used immunoSEQ multiplex PCR; TCRdb keeps in-frame clones, though not all of them. The repertoire consists of roughly 28,000 clones, with around three fifths occurring once and the leading ten covering roughly 15%. The specimen comprised PBMCs, sampled before ibrutinib treatment. These receptors all stem from a human donor with chronic lymphocytic leukemia.

The chain recombines TRBV29-1 with TRBJ2-7, with 9 bases lining up with TRBD1. J lost 3 bases, V lost 5 bases, and 8 bases had no gene match. Germline loops: CDR1 SQVTM, CDR2 ANQGSEA. This CDR3 region has 14 residues. The CDR3 reads CSVPGTGHLYEQYF. In nucleotides, the CDR3 is TGCAGCGTTCCCGGGACAGGGCATCTCTACGAGCAGTACTTC.

This clone turned up a few times. V usage is TRBV7-2 and J usage is TRBJ2-7; D not resolved. Trimming took off 4 bases at V and 0 bases at J, with 13 bases between the two ends. CDR1 is SGHTA and CDR2 is FQGNSA in the germline V gene. The CDR3 loop spans 15 amino acids. The CDR3 sequence is CASSSFWSGSYEQYF. CDR3 coding DNA: TGTGCCAGCAGCTCCTTCTGGTCGGGCTCCTACGAGCAGTACTTC.

V usage is TRBV7-3 and J usage is TRBJ2-3, with D possibly TRBD2 on 5 matching bases. CDR1 is SGHTA and CDR2 is FQGTGA in the germline V gene. CDR3 length: 15 residues. The ends were cut back, 2 bases at V and 3 bases at J, with 12 bases in the middle. The CDR3 sequence: CASSLYGVLTDTQYF. CDR3 nucleotide sequence: TGTGCCAGCAGCTTATACGGGGTCCTGACAGATACGCAGTATTTT.

The chain couples TRBV19 to TRBJ2-5; 9 nucleotides agree with TRBD1. From germline, CDR1 is LNHDA and CDR2 SQIVND (reference sequence). CDR3 length equals 14 residues. The V segment lost 8 bases and the J segment 3 bases; nucleotides outside the gene matches: 7. The CDR3 reads CASAWTGVEETQYF. CDR3 coding DNA: TGTGCCAGTGCCTGGACAGGGGTAGAAGAGACCCAGTACTTC.